This T cell receptor (beta chain) is from a study of T-cell memory formation after mild COVID-19. TCRdb reprocessed the 5' RACE reads with MiXCR, giving one entry per CDR3 protein. In the table there are about 560,000 distinct CDR3 sequences, 17% of which are singletons. J was trimmed by 2 bases and V by 2 bases; bases with no gene match: 15. The CDR3 consists of 19 residues. CDR1 and CDR2 (germline): SGHNT, YENEEA. The chain couples TRBV11-3 to TRBJ2-1; 7 bases fit TRBD2. This sequence was found in an adult woman who had mild COVID-19 (a few samples of this study predate the infection). Cell type and time point are not known. Material: PBMCs or a T cell subset sorted from them (not recorded which). The CDR3 loop reads CASSLPWGGPGTTYNEQFF. The CDR3 nucleotides read TGTGCCAGCAGCTTACCTTGGGGGGGTCCCGGGACTACCTACAATGAGCAGTTCTTC.